The sequence of this TCR beta chain was determined in a study of T cells in Graves' hyperthyroidism and ophthalmopathy. Study in general: At initial diagnosis, before any treatment had begun, peripheral blood was obtained.

TCR beta CDR3 regions were amplified from RNA transcripts. HTBI primers were the set used in a first-round RT-PCR of the TCR CDR3. TCRdb processed the multiplex PCR reads anew with MiXCR; each CDR3 protein has one entry. The sample has about 640,000 distinct CDR3 sequences; 20% to 25% are singletons. Patients with ophthalmopathy all had a Clinical Activity Score of at least 3, a NOSPECS grade of at least 4 and duration under 3 months. Concerning this clonotype itself: Its antigen is as yet unknown.

The CDR3 spans 13 residues. Germline loops: CDR1 MNHEY, CDR2 SVGAGI. The germline V and J ends were trimmed by 0 bases and 8 bases, with 8 bases remaining between them. Notes on the study in general: Ophthalmopathy was identified by the model a median 6.5 months ahead of onset. Clonotypes that were expanded in thyroid above 0.001 mostly appeared in blood too.

Sequencing was done on a sample of blood. This chain connects TRBV6-5 to TRBJ2-1; D unresolved. The source of this sequence is a man in his thirties or forties with Graves' ophthalmopathy. The CDR3 nucleotides are TGTGCCAGCAGTTACTCGATCCGCGATGAGCAGTTCTTC. It encodes CASSYSIRDEQFF.